The rows below give T cell receptor beta chains drawn from one sample of a study of blood T cell repertoires in COVID-19. Assay used: immunoSEQ multiplex PCR; TCRdb lists only in-frame clones, some missing. The repertoire holds hundreds of thousands of clones, more than 85% seen once, with approximately 3% in the top ten. Sequencing was done on a sample of peripheral blood. The origin of the receptors is a man aged 55 to 70 with acute or convalescent COVID-19. CDR3s include the opening cysteine and the closing phenylalanine or tryptophan. The D gene is left open where the match is weak. Clone size is given for some rows only: seen once, a few or many times, or a class if the clone is expanded.

>TRBJ2-7|TRBV18|NA|14|NA
TGTGCCAGCTCAACAGGACAGAACTCCTACGAGCAGTACTTC
CASSTGQNSYEQYF
>TRBJ2-5|TRBV12-3/TRBV12-4|NA|13|NA
TGTGCCAGCAGCCCCCGGGGTTCAGAGACCCAGTACTTC
CASSPRGSETQYF
>TRBJ2-3|TRBV20-1|NA|11|NA
TGCAGTGCTTTAATCACAGATACGCAGTATTTT
CSALITDTQYF
>TRBJ2-3|TRBV19|TRBD2|16|NA
TGTGCCAGTAGTGGGTCGGGTGCGGGGGGCACAGATACGCAGTATTTT
CASSGSGAGGTDTQYF
>TRBJ2-4|TRBV19|NA|15|NA
TGTGCCAGTAGTGCGTCCCTTATAGCCAAAAACATTCAGTACTTC
CASSASLIAKNIQYF
>TRBJ1-2|TRBV20-1|NA|11|NA
TGCAGCGTGGCGGAAAACTATGGCTACACCTTC
CSVAENYGYTF
>TRBJ1-6|TRBV18|NA|15|NA
TGTGCCAGCTCACCACCAGGGGCTGGGAATTCACCCCTCCACTTT
CASSPPGAGNSPLHF
>TRBJ2-2|TRBV7-2|TRBD1|16|NA
TGTGCCAGCAGCTTAGATGGGACAGGCAACACCGGGGAGCTGTTTTTT
CASSLDGTGNTGELFF
>TRBJ1-6|TRBV3-1/TRBV3-2|NA|15|NA
TGTGCCAGCAGTCTTCCGGGGGCCTATAATTCACCCCTCCACTTT
CASSLPGAYNSPLHF
>TRBJ1-3|TRBV7-3|NA|16|NA
TGTGCCAGCAGCTTGGACGGACTGAGCTCTGGAAACACCATATATTTT
CASSLDGLSSGNTIYF
>TRBJ1-5|TRBV2|NA|15|NA
TGTGCCAGCGGAGAAGGCCTCTATAGCAATCAGCCCCAGCATTTT
CASGEGLYSNQPQHF
>TRBJ2-2|TRBV7-6|NA|17|NA
TGTGCCAGCAGCCCATTTGCGGGAATCCCTAACACCGGGGAGCTGTTTTTT
CASSPFAGIPNTGELFF
>TRBJ1-4|TRBV19|TRBD1|16|NA
TGTGCCAGTAGGCCGGGACAGCTGGCGGCTAATGAAAAACTGTTTTTT
CASRPGQLAANEKLFF
>TRBJ1-3|TRBV13|NA|15|once
TGTGCCAGCAGCTTGTTAGCGGGGGTTGGAAACACCATATATTTT
CASSLLAGVGNTIYF
>TRBJ2-7|TRBV18|NA|14|NA
TGTGCCAGCTCACCCCGGAGGGCAACCTACGAGCAGTACTTC
CASSPRRATYEQYF
>TRBJ2-7|TRBV7-8|NA|14|few
TGTGCCAGCAGCCGAGGGGCGAGGGCCTACGAGCAGTACTTC
CASSRGARAYEQYF
>TRBJ2-5|TRBV5-4|TRBD2|14|NA
TGTGCCAGCAGCTTGGCGGGACTAGCAGAGACCCAGTACTTC
CASSLAGLAETQYF
>TRBJ2-7|TRBV2|TRBD2|15|NA
TGTGCCAGCAGTGACCGGGGGGGTGGCTCCTACGAGCAGTACTTC
CASSDRGGGSYEQYF
>TRBJ1-1|TRBV14|NA|15|once
TGTGCCAGCAGCCAATCGGGCGGGGGGAGAACTGAAGCTTTCTTT
CASSQSGGGRTEAFF
>TRBJ1-6|TRBV5-1|NA|13|NA
TGCGCCAGCAGCACTCAGGGGAATTCACCCCTCCACTTT
CASSTQGNSPLHF
>TRBJ1-4|TRBV2|TRBD1|15|NA
TGTGCCAGCAGCGAAAGGACAGGGGTTGGCGAAAAACTGTTTTTT
CASSERTGVGEKLFF
>TRBJ1-5|TRBV7-8|NA|15|NA
TGTGCCAGCAGCTTAGAGCCAGGGAGCAATCAGCCCCAGCATTTT
CASSLEPGSNQPQHF